This passage covers 26 T cell receptor beta chains from one sample sequenced in a study of shared clonotypes between healthy human individuals. Measured with immunoSEQ multiplex PCR; TCRdb has only the in-frame clones, and not every one. This sample has around 200,000 clones, with 90% to 95% found just once. The specimen was naive CD4+ T cells sorted from blood. Subset reported: CD45RA+ positively selected. These receptor sequences come from a woman in her 30s in good health.

The V gene is TRBV28, the J gene TRBJ2-6; TRBD2 aligns across 10 bases. The junction had 4 bases not matched to a gene; V was cut back by 7 bases and J by 1 base. CDR1 is MDHEN and CDR2 is SYDVKM in the germline V gene. The CDR3 spans 16 residues. CDR3 in amino acids: CASIAGGGSGANVLTF. As DNA, the CDR3 is TGTGCCAGCATAGCGGGAGGCGGGTCTGGGGCCAACGTCCTGACTTTC.

The DNA of the CDR3 is TGCGCCAGCAGCCAAGAAGGCAGCGGGCGGACCCAGTACTTC. Residues: CASSQEGSGRTQYF. The chain employs TRBV4-1 and TRBJ2-5; TRBD2 might be the D (6 bases). With 0 bases removed from V and 7 bases from J, the gap between germline ends came to 12 bases. This CDR3 has 14 residues. The germline V gene encodes CDR1 MGHRA and CDR2 YSYEKL.

Turning to this clone: The same CDR3 arises from other DNA sequences in this sample as well. V and J are TRBV28 and TRBJ2-7, with a possible D match to TRBD1 (7 bases). There are 14 residues in the CDR3. With 1 base removed from V and 3 bases from J, the gap between germline ends came to 10 bases. Germline CDR1 is MDHEN and CDR2 is SYDVKM. CDR3 amino acids: CASSLSGGSYEQYF. The CDR3 region has the DNA TGTGCCAGCAGTTTATCAGGGGGGAGCTACGAGCAGTACTTC.

The V and J genes are TRBV28 and TRBJ2-7; no clear D gene. Germline V gene data show CDR1 as MDHEN and CDR2 as SYDVKM. The CDR3 length is 14 residues. Trimming cost V 5 bases and J 1 base, with 12 bases left between them. As DNA, the CDR3 is TGTGCCAGCAGTAGTGATGCAGTGTCCTACGAGCAGTACTTC. Its protein is CASSSDAVSYEQYF.

V and J are TRBV7-7 and TRBJ2-1; 9 bases fit TRBD1. CDR3 size: 13 residues. CDR1 is SSHAT, CDR2 FNYEAQ, per germline (reference sequence). The V segment lost 5 bases and the J segment 7 bases; nucleotides outside the gene matches: 3. DNA for the CDR3: TGTGCCAGCAGCCCCGGGACAGGGAATGAGCAGTTCTTC. Encoded protein: CASSPGTGNEQFF.

This clone showed up just once. The chain employs TRBV30 and TRBJ1-2; TRBD1 might be the D (6 bases). V lost 0 bases and J lost 6, with 11 bases in between. This CDR3 is built from 13 residues. Germline V CDR1 and CDR2: GTSNPN, SVGIG (reference sequence). The CDR3 protein is CAWSVQGFDGYTF. The CDR3 DNA reads as TGTGCCTGGAGTGTACAGGGTTTCGATGGCTACACCTTC.

This chain joins TRBV4-2 and TRBJ1-5, with D perhaps TRBD1 (6 bases). Looked up from germline, CDR1 is LGHNA and CDR2 is YNFKEQ. This CDR3 spans 15 amino acids. Trimming took 3 bases from V and 3 from J, leaving 12 bases between them. The CDR3, as DNA: TGTGCCAGCAGCCAGTTAACAGGGTCCAATCAGCCCCAGCATTTT. Protein sequence: CASSQLTGSNQPQHF.

The chain recombines TRBV2 with TRBJ2-7; TRBD1 matches 9 bases. Per germline, CDR1 SNHLY and CDR2 FYNNEI. The CDR3 runs to 15 residues. The trim removed 3 bases at V and 7 bases at J, leaving 10 bases unmatched. For the CDR3, the DNA is TGTGCCAGCAGTGAGATCCCGGGACAGGGAAGGGAGCAGTACTTC. This sequence encodes CASSEIPGQGREQYF.

The chain links TRBV11-2 to TRBJ2-7, with D possibly TRBD1 on 6 matching bases. The CDR3 contains 14 residues. Trimming took off 3 bases at V and 2 bases at J, with 11 bases between the two ends. Germline V CDR1 and CDR2: SGHAT, FQNNGV. CDR3 protein: CASSFTQGTYEQYF. CDR3 coding DNA: TGTGCCAGCAGCTTTACACAGGGCACCTACGAGCAGTACTTC.

About this clone: A junction end diverges from the germline sequence, so it may reflect a read error. The J gene is TRBJ1-5, the V gene TRBV27; D ambiguous. Looked up from germline, CDR1 is MNHEY and CDR2 is SMNVEV (reference sequence). This CDR3 contains 15 residues. The CDR3 protein is CASSLSLGLNQPQHF. The CDR3 DNA reads as TGTGCCAGCAGTCTATCCCTAGGGTTAAATCAGCCCCAGCATTTT.

The rearrangement uses TRBV2 and TRBJ2-1, with 7 bases fitting TRBD1. Trimming removed 11 bases from V and 5 bases from J; junction bases left unmatched: 9. The V gene's germline CDR1 is SNHLY and CDR2 FYNNEI. The CDR3 spans 13 residues. The CDR3 nucleotides read TGTGCCTCCCGGGACAGTGAGGACAATGAGCAGTTCTTC. The encoded protein is CASRDSEDNEQFF.

The chain links TRBV28 to TRBJ2-7; D uncertain. There are 12 residues in the CDR3. Germline CDR1 and CDR2: MDHEN and SYDVKM. Trimming took 5 bases from V and 4 from J, leaving 9 bases between them. The CDR3 spells CASSKGAYEQYF. The CDR3 nucleotides are TGTGCCAGCAGTAAAGGTGCGTACGAGCAGTACTTC.

The genes are TRBV7-2 and TRBJ2-7, with 9 bases matching TRBD1. This CDR3 has 15 residues. The germline CDR1 and CDR2 sequences are SGHTA and FQGNSA. V was pared by 6 bases and J by 4 bases, with 10 bases of the junction left unmatched. CDR3 amino acids: CASRPGTGYSYEQYF. The CDR3 bases are TGTGCCAGCAGACCTGGGACAGGGTATAGTTACGAGCAGTACTTC.

The chain is built from TRBV28 and TRBJ2-7, with TRBD2 matching over 10 bases. After removal of 8 bases from V and 4 bases from J, the junction contained 8 bases not matched to a gene. Germline V gene data show CDR1 as MDHEN and CDR2 as SYDVKM. This CDR3 comprises 14 residues. Written as DNA, the CDR3 is TGTGCCAGCGGGACTAGCGAAAATACGTACGAGCAGTACTTC. This encodes CASGTSENTYEQYF.

This chain links TRBV5-6 with TRBJ2-3; D may be TRBD1 or TRBD2 (5 bases each). The CDR3 has 15 residues. V gave up 7 bases and J gave up 0 bases, with 15 bases separating them. Germline V lookup: CDR1 SGHDT, CDR2 YYEEEE. The CDR3 nucleotides are TGTGCCAGCCGAAGGACGGGGCTAAGCACAGATACGCAGTATTTT. It translates to CASRRTGLSTDTQYF. Using reference TRBV5-6 and TRBJ2-3 for the parts outside the CDR3, the full variable domain is DAGVTQSPTHLIKTRGQQVTLRCSPKSGHDTVSWYQQALGQGPQFIFQYYEEEERQRGNFPDRFSGHQFPNYSSELNVNALLLGDSALYLCASRRTGLSTDTQYFGPGTRLTVL.

This chain joins TRBV18 and TRBJ2-2; D perhaps matches TRBD2 (5 bases). Trimming cost V 1 base and J 5 bases, with 11 bases left between them. This CDR3 has 15 amino acids. Germline V gives CDR1 KGHSH, CDR2 LQKENI. The CDR3 region has the DNA TGTGCCAGCTCACCACAGGGTTCGGGAACCGGGGAGCTGTTTTTT. It specifies CASSPQGSGTGELFF.

This rearrangement joins TRBV5-4 to TRBJ2-5, with no clear D. Judging by the DNA end, TRBJ2-7 fits better; the J call may be wrong. The CDR3 length is 13 residues. Germline V gives CDR1 SGHNT, CDR2 YYREEE (reference sequence). The CDR3 sequence: CASSPVSGYEQYF. The CDR3 DNA is TGTGCCAGCAGCCCGGTTTCGGGCTACGAGCAGTACTTC.

J is TRBJ1-5 and V is TRBV19, with D hard to call. CDR3 size: 14 residues. V was shortened by 7 bases and J by 6 bases, with 16 bases between the two germline ends. The germline V gene has CDR1 LNHDA and CDR2 SQIVND (reference sequence). CDR3 sequence (DNA): TGTGCCAGTAATCCTCAATTTAGGAGTCAGCCCCAGCATTTT. Protein: CASNPQFRSQPQHF.

This rearrangement joins TRBV18 to TRBJ2-3; 8 bases are shared with TRBD2. CDR1 and CDR2 (germline): KGHSH, LQKENI. This CDR3 region has 14 residues. J gave up 5 bases and V 3 bases, and 4 bases lay outside the gene matches. CDR3 protein: CASSPSSGRDTQYF. Here the CDR3 DNA reads TGTGCCAGCTCACCCTCAAGCGGGAGAGATACGCAGTATTTT.

The chain recombines TRBV28 with TRBJ2-7, with D unresolved. The germline CDR1 and CDR2 sequences are MDHEN and SYDVKM. V gave up 6 bases and J gave up 0 bases, with 21 bases separating them. The CDR3 has 17 amino acids. The DNA of the CDR3 is TGTGCCAGCAGCTTCGCAGGTAGGGCAATGAGCTCCTACGAGCAGTACTTC. This codes for CASSFAGRAMSSYEQYF.

The V call is TRBV9, the J call TRBJ2-2, with 8 bases matching TRBD1. The CDR3 has 15 amino acids. Trimming removed 4 bases from V and 4 bases from J; junction bases left unmatched: 6. CDR1 is SGDLS and CDR2 is YYNGEE in the germline V gene. In DNA, the CDR3 is TGTGCCAGCAGCTTCCTGGACAGGGCCACCGGGGAGCTGTTTTTT. It encodes CASSFLDRATGELFF. Filled out from reference TRBV9 and TRBJ2-2, the complete variable domain reads DSGVTQTPKHLITATGQRVTLRCSPRSGDLSVYWYQQSLDQGLQFLIQYYNGEERAKGNILERFSAQQFPDLHSELNLSSLELGDSALYFCASSFLDRATGELFFGEGSRLTVL.

This clone was counted only a few times. The rearrangement joins TRBV6-5 to TRBJ2-3, with a tentative D call TRBD1 (6 bases). Looked up from germline, CDR1 is MNHEY and CDR2 is SVGAGI. V was cut by 6 bases and J by 2 bases, with 12 bases left in between. There are 14 residues in the CDR3. The CDR3 sequence: CASSLGQFTDTQYF. CDR3 nucleotides: TGTGCCAGCAGCCTCGGACAGTTCACAGATACGCAGTATTTT.

This chain links TRBV4-2 with TRBJ2-7; 11 bases are a match to TRBD2. CDR3 length: 14 residues. CDR1 is LGHNA and CDR2 is YNFKEQ in the germline V gene. Germline trimming cut 5 bases from V and 4 bases from J; bases unmatched to any gene: 4. The CDR3: CASSTGTSGYEQYF. CDR3 DNA: TGTGCCAGCAGCACCGGGACTAGCGGTTACGAGCAGTACTTC.

The chain carries TRBV5-1 and TRBJ2-1; 13 nucleotides agree with TRBD2. Germline lookup yields CDR1 SGHRS and CDR2 YFSETQ. Germline trimming cut 7 bases from V and 0 bases from J; bases unmatched to any gene: 13. This CDR3 contains 19 residues. The CDR3 spells CASQRLAGGLRPSYNEQFF. The CDR3 nucleotides are TGCGCCAGCCAACGACTAGCGGGAGGACTTCGGCCCTCCTACAATGAGCAGTTCTTC.

The chain joins TRBV5-1 to TRBJ1-1; the D is unclear. V was shortened by 0 bases and J by 5 bases, with 5 bases between the two germline ends. Germline lookup yields CDR1 SGHRS and CDR2 YFSETQ. This CDR3 comprises 12 residues. The CDR3 bases are TGCGCCAGCAGCTTGGATCGAACTGAAGCTTTCTTT. This encodes CASSLDRTEAFF.

The rearrangement uses TRBV30 and TRBJ2-5; D gene uncertain. Trimming removed 2 bases from V and 4 bases from J, with 14 bases in between. Germline CDR1 reads GTSNPN; CDR2 reads SVGIG (reference sequence). The CDR3 spans 14 residues. In DNA, the CDR3 is TGTGCCTGGAGTCGGGCCTTAAGGAGAGAGACCCAGTACTTC. It translates to CAWSRALRRETQYF.